This T cell receptor (beta chain) was sequenced in a study of cytomegalovirus exposure and HLA in healthy donors. This CDR3 has 18 amino acids. Germline CDR1 is SGHDT and CDR2 is YYEEEE. With 4 bases removed from V and 5 bases from J, the gap between germline ends came to 24 bases. This clone has a handful of counts. The PCR had 60 Vbeta and 13 Jbeta primers. Only in-frame clones appear in the TCRdb table, and some are missing; sequencing was by immunoSEQ multiplex PCR. The repertoire holds roughly 97,000 clones, 60% to 85% seen once, with about 5.4% in the top ten. The clonotype originates from a woman between 18 and 29 years old in good health and CMV-seropositive. V usage is TRBV5-6 and J usage is TRBJ2-2, with a tentative D call TRBD2 (8 bases). Sequencing was performed on PBMCs. For the CDR3, the DNA is TGTGCCAGCAGCCAGGGGGTACGAGTAGCGGGACAAACCGGGGAGCTGTTTTTT. Its protein is CASSQGVRVAGQTGELFF.